Listed below are T cell receptor beta chains from one sample, sequenced in a study of Graves' ophthalmopathy and Graves' hyperthyroidism. MiXCR, applied by TCRdb to the multiplex PCR reads, yields one record per CDR3 protein. The sample includes over a million distinct CDR3 sequences, approximately 35% seen only once; the top ten take around 10%. Source material: peripheral blood or thyroid tissue (not recorded which). All receptors come from an adult man with Graves' hyperthyroidism. Each CDR3 is given with its conserved first and last residue. D genes are given only for firm matches. Clone size is not always given. Where it is, it says once, few, many or a class for expanded clones.

j_call,clone_size,d_call,v_call,cdr3_aa,cdr3_nt
TRBJ2-7,many,-,TRBV20-1,CSARPDGYEQYF,TGCAGTGCTAGGCCTGATGGGTACGAGCAGTACTTC
TRBJ2-5,-,-,TRBV15,CATSSSRKRTGETQYF,TGTGCCACCAGCAGCTCCCGTAAGCGGACGGGAGAGACCCAGTACTTC
TRBJ2-5,-,-,TRBV7-9,CASSQGVGGGQETQYF,TGCGCCAGCAGCCAAGGTGTTGGGGGCGGCCAAGAGACCCAGTACTTC
TRBJ1-5,many,-,TRBV9,CASSAGWRARQPQHF,TGTGCCAGCAGCGCCGGATGGAGGGCCAGGCAGCCCCAGCATTTT
TRBJ1-6,many,-,TRBV10-2,CASMSGRAIYNSPLHF,TGCGCCAGCATGTCGGGAAGGGCAATCTATAATTCACCCCTCCACTTT
TRBJ2-7,-,-,TRBV7-2,CASSQEVGGFSYEQYF,TGTGCCAGCAGCCAAGAAGTGGGAGGTTTTTCCTACGAGCAGTACTTC
TRBJ1-5,-,-,TRBV7-2,CASSFGAQMGPQHF,TGTGCCAGCAGCTTCGGGGCCCAGATGGGGCCCCAGCATTTT
TRBJ1-5,many,TRBD1,TRBV11-2,CASSLVPQGVARNQPQHF,TGTGCCAGCAGCTTAGTCCCGCAGGGGGTGGCTCGCAATCAGCCCCAGCATTTT
TRBJ2-5,many,TRBD1,TRBV7-8,CASSSNDRGQETQYF,TGTGCCAGCAGCTCAAACGACAGGGGCCAAGAGACCCAGTACTTC
TRBJ2-7,many,-,TRBV7-2,CASSISAEGRDAYEQYF,TGTGCCAGCAGCATATCTGCGGAAGGGCGTGATGCCTACGAGCAGTACTTC
TRBJ1-6,-,TRBD1,TRBV20-1,CSAVTGANSPLHF,TGCAGTGCAGTGACAGGGGCTAATTCACCCCTCCACTTT
TRBJ1-1,-,-,TRBV10-3,CAIATGRTEAFF,TGTGCCATCGCGACGGGGCGGACTGAAGCTTTCTTT
TRBJ2-7,many,TRBD2,TRBV9,CASSVGSGYYEQYF,TGTGCCAGCAGCGTAGGTAGCGGGTACTACGAGCAGTACTTC
TRBJ1-3,-,-,TRBV3-1,CASSQDPVGSGNTIYF,TGTGCCAGCAGCCAAGACCCGGTAGGGAGTGGAAACACCATATATTTT
TRBJ2-2,many,-,TRBV10-3,CAITNTGASGELFF,TGTGCCATCACCAATACGGGGGCCAGCGGGGAGCTGTTTTTT
TRBJ1-1,-,-,TRBV25-1,CASTSTLMNTEAFF,TGTGCCAGCACCTCTACACTCATGAACACTGAAGCTTTCTTT
TRBJ2-4,few,TRBD1,TRBV29-1,CSVEDRRQGVNIQYF,TGCAGCGTTGAAGATAGACGACAGGGGGTAAACATTCAGTACTTC
TRBJ2-2,-,TRBD1,TRBV10-1,CASSDFEGQTTGELFF,TGCGCCAGCAGTGACTTTGAGGGACAGACCACCGGGGAGCTGTTTTTT
TRBJ1-1,few,-,TRBV7-2,CASSFGSF,TGTGCCAGCAGCTTCGGCTCCTTT
TRBJ2-7,many,-,TRBV19,CASSTDYEQYF,TGTGCCAGTAGTACAGACTACGAGCAGTACTTC
TRBJ1-5,many,-,TRBV19,CASIGVGQPQHF,TGTGCCAGTATCGGGGTAGGTCAGCCCCAGCATTTT
TRBJ1-1,-,-,TRBV29-1,CSVTRGDTEAFF,TGCAGCGTTACCAGGGGAGACACTGAAGCTTTCTTT
TRBJ2-7,-,TRBD1,TRBV4-1,CASSPPRQGNSYEQYF,TGCGCCAGCAGCCCACCAAGACAGGGAAACTCCTACGAGCAGTACTTC
TRBJ2-2,many,TRBD2,TRBV20-1,CSATTSGSITGELFF,TGCAGTGCTACGACTAGCGGGTCCATCACCGGGGAGCTGTTTTTT
TRBJ2-7,-,-,TRBV12-3/TRBV12-4,CASSTSYYEQYF,TGTGCCAGCAGTACTTCCTACTACGAGCAGTACTTC
TRBJ2-2,many,-,TRBV7-2,CASSRETLGNTGELFF,TGTGCCAGCAGCCGTGAGACCCTGGGGAACACCGGGGAGCTGTTTTTT
TRBJ2-7,many,-,TRBV10-1,CASSEGQGWQYF,TGCGCCAGCAGTGAGGGCCAGGGCTGGCAGTACTTC
TRBJ1-1,few,-,TRBV6-5,CASSSGPGMNTEAFF,TGTGCCAGCAGTTCAGGTCCGGGGATGAACACTGAAGCTTTCTTT
TRBJ2-7,-,TRBD1,TRBV9,CASSVGGTGVFFEQYF,TGTGCCAGCAGCGTAGGCGGGACAGGGGTTTTTTTCGAGCAGTACTTC
TRBJ2-7,-,-,TRBV20-1,CSASLSASSYEQYF,TGCAGTGCTAGTCTTTCGGCTTCCTCCTACGAGCAGTACTTC
TRBJ2-5,once,TRBD2,TRBV10-3,CAISELAGGRLETQYF,TGTGCCATCAGTGAACTAGCGGGGGGGCGGTTAGAGACCCAGTACTTC
TRBJ2-5,many,TRBD2,TRBV2,CASGLAGATQETQYF,TGTGCCAGCGGCCTAGCGGGGGCAACCCAAGAGACCCAGTACTTC
TRBJ2-7,few,-,TRBV7-6,CASSSTSTSPSEQYF,TGTGCCAGCAGCTCCACATCGACTAGTCCCTCCGAGCAGTACTTC
TRBJ1-4,few,TRBD1,TRBV7-3,CASSQDPMRGLANEKLFF,TGCGCCAGCAGCCAAGATCCGATGAGGGGGCTGGCTAATGAAAAACTGTTTTTT
TRBJ1-6,once,-,TRBV19,CASSILRAEGNSPLHF,TGTGCCAGTAGTATTCTCCGGGCCGAGGGGAATTCACCCCTCCACTTT
TRBJ2-7,many,-,TRBV20-1,CSASRAVRATYEQYF,TGCAGTGCTAGTCGGGCGGTGAGGGCAACCTACGAGCAGTACTTC
TRBJ2-7,-,TRBD1,TRBV12-3/TRBV12-4,CASSRDRGLFYEQYF,TGTGCCAGCAGCAGAGACAGGGGGCTGTTCTACGAGCAGTACTTC
TRBJ1-6,once,-,TRBV10-3,CASRQEAHNPPLHF,TGTGCCAGCAGACAGGAGGCTCATAATCCACCCCTCCACTTT
TRBJ2-7,many,TRBD2,TRBV20-1,CSASSWTSGSYEQYF,TGCAGTGCTAGTTCTTGGACTAGCGGGAGCTACGAGCAGTACTTC
TRBJ2-5,many,-,TRBV7-9,CASSFAGSRQETQYF,TGTGCCAGCAGCTTCGCGGGGTCTAGGCAAGAGACCCAGTACTTC
TRBJ2-5,-,-,TRBV24-1,CATRAPGVGETQYF,TGTGCCACCAGAGCTCCAGGGGTCGGGGAGACCCAGTACTTC
TRBJ2-7,-,-,TRBV29-1,CSLRSSREQYF,TGCAGCTTAAGGTCTAGCCGCGAGCAGTACTTC
TRBJ1-6,-,-,TRBV5-1,CASSLGRQDNSPPHF,TGCGCCAGCAGCTTGGGCCGACAGGATAATTCACCCCCCCACTTT
TRBJ1-5,many,-,TRBV7-2,CASSLEGEGIQPQHF,TGTGCCAGCAGCTTAGAGGGGGAGGGAATCCAGCCCCAGCATTTT
TRBJ1-4,-,-,TRBV19,CASSILGGINEKLFF,TGTGCCAGTAGTATACTCGGCGGGATCAATGAAAAACTGTTTTTT
TRBJ2-7,few,TRBD2,TRBV7-6,CASIRGAGGPHEQYF,TGTGCCAGCATCAGGGGAGCGGGAGGGCCCCACGAGCAGTACTTC
TRBJ1-2,many,-,TRBV19,CASSIGSGTSYGYTF,TGTGCCAGTAGTATCGGATCGGGCACGTCCTATGGCTACACCTTC
TRBJ1-2,many,-,TRBV10-3,CAISEILARGYGYTF,TGTGCCATCAGCGAGATCCTTGCGAGGGGCTATGGCTACACCTTC
TRBJ1-3,many,-,TRBV10-3,CAIRGDGSGNTIYF,TGTGCCATCAGAGGGGACGGCTCTGGAAACACCATATATTTT
TRBJ2-7,many,-,TRBV10-3,CAISESTLAVSYEQYF,TGTGCCATCAGTGAGTCCACCCTCGCAGTCTCCTACGAGCAGTACTTC
TRBJ2-7,-,-,TRBV20-1,CSASSENYEQYF,TGCAGTGCTAGTTCGGAAAACTACGAGCAGTACTTC
TRBJ2-5,-,TRBD1,TRBV9,CASSSRQGLGQETQYF,TGTGCCAGCAGCTCCCGACAGGGGTTGGGCCAAGAGACCCAGTACTTC
TRBJ1-1,-,-,TRBV4-3,CASRASWGNTEAFF,TGCGCCAGCAGGGCATCCTGGGGGAACACTGAAGCTTTCTTT
TRBJ1-2,-,-,TRBV29-1,CSVDDGSYGYTF,TGCAGCGTTGATGACGGAAGCTATGGCTACACCTTC
TRBJ2-2,-,-,TRBV7-8,CASGPRVNTGELFF,TGTGCCAGCGGCCCCCGGGTCAACACCGGGGAGCTGTTTTTT